This TCR beta chain was captured by sequencing in a study of blood T cell repertoires in COVID-19 (TCRdb year 2020). Regarding the complete study: Samples from collaborators originated in the United States, Italy and Spain and spanned both the acute and convalescent phases of COVID-19. The material from the prospective study consisted of cDNA or gDNA derived from T cells, B-cell-depleted T cells, or PBMCs. Deeply sampled blood TCRbeta repertoires from subjects exposed to, actively infected with, or recovered from COVID-19 were included in the dataset. The repertoires were made available in a free public database intended to serve as a resource for research on the immune response to SARS-CoV-2. The samples were drawn from the first 160 participants of the ongoing ImmuneRACE study and from 950 to 1,500 subjects provided by 6 global collaborators. Nearly every sample came with metadata listing a de-identified subject ID, COVID-19 status, age in years and sex. Where available, HLA class I and class II types were taken from metadata supplied by the sample provider and were not determined by assay-based typing. Beyond this particular receptor, the publication reports: The amount of clinical and demographic metadata varied by source and participant and was provided uncurated.

The germline ends are 13 bases apart after V is trimmed by 5 bases and J by 5 bases. For CDR1 and CDR2, the germline V gene lists KGHSH and LQKENI. The CDR3 runs 14 residues from the cysteine to the phenylalanine. The read is trimmed to its CDR3 DNA, 42 bases read in frame from base 1. TCRbeta CDR3 regions were amplified from genomic DNA using the immunoSEQ Assay, a bias-controlled multiplex PCR. The published analysis was carried out like this. The number of nucleated cells in each sample was estimated from the amplification of reference gene primers within the assay. To quantify the absolute abundance of each unique TCRbeta CDR3 rearrangement, sequence reads were collapsed and filtered. For each sample, productive Simpson clonality was calculated as the square root of Simpson's diversity index across productive rearrangements. The table was pulled from immuneACCESS by TCRdb, which kept in-frame rearrangements only. Such tables lose some clones; where checked, under half of the loss comes from unresolved V genes, and the rest has no known cause. V and J calls and clone size are those listed in that table; D and trimming were worked out from the DNA. The sample table shows 100,000 to 120,000 clones, and 75% to 80% are seen once. The leading ten clones occupy approximately 16% of the sample.

In the case of this clone: Its specific antigen is unknown. Per-base quality was not reported, and no clone a single base away is much larger than it.

Whole blood was collected in K2EDTA tubes by collaborating institutions according to the institutions' own protocols. Collaborator samples were shipped for TCRbeta analysis as frozen whole blood, isolated PBMCs, or DNA extracted from either sample type. Sequenced input: peripheral blood. The sequence joins TRBV18 to TRBJ2-4, with a weak D call of TRBD2 (5 bases match). The clonotype was recovered from a woman aged 80 or over with active or convalescent COVID-19. In nucleotide form, the sequence is TGTGCCAGCTCAAAGGCGGGCCGACAAAACATTCAGTACTTC. Protein translation: CASSKAGRQNIQYF.